The T cell receptor (beta chain) under discussion was sequenced for a study of cytomegalovirus exposure and HLA in healthy donors. V gave up 2 bases and J gave up 6 bases; unmatched junction bases: 2. This CDR3 is 14 amino acids long. The V gene's germline CDR1 is MGHRA and CDR2 YSYEKL. Profiled with immunoSEQ multiplex PCR; TCRdb holds only in-frame clones, not every one. The sample holds about 150,000 clones; 80% to 90% are singletons and the top ten take 20% to 25%. The rearrangement uses TRBV4-1 and TRBJ2-7, with TRBD2 matching over 12 bases. This receptor was taken from a man aged 18 to 30 in good health and CMV-seropositive. What was sequenced was PBMCs. CDR3: CASSQPSGRGEQYF. The CDR3 DNA reads as TGCGCCAGCAGCCAACCTAGCGGGAGGGGCGAGCAGTACTTC.